The 24 T cell receptor beta chains below all came from one sample that was sequenced in a study of blood T cell repertoires in COVID-19. Here immunoSEQ multiplex PCR was the method, and the copy in TCRdb shows in-frame clones only, minus some. Of 45,000 to 65,000 clones detected, 84% appear once; the ten largest clones hold approximately 13%. The sample was peripheral blood. The receptor set was obtained from a woman older than 75 with acute or convalescent COVID-19.

There are a few counts of this clone. The V and J genes are TRBV7-8 and TRBJ1-2; D unclear. Germline-derived CDR1 and CDR2 are SGHVS and FQNEAQ. Trimming removed 5 bases from V and 5 bases from J, with 18 bases in between. This CDR3 is built from 15 residues. Written as DNA, the CDR3 is TGTGCCAGCAGCGGCACGGCTGGTGAGGGATATGGCTACACCTTC. Amino acid sequence: CASSGTAGEGYGYTF.

This chain joins TRBV25-1 and TRBJ2-7, with 9 nucleotides matching TRBD1. Germline assignment: CDR1 MGHDK and CDR2 SYGVNS. Losses at the gene ends were 3 bases for V and 0 bases for J; bases not matched to a gene: 3. The CDR3 length is 15 residues. CDR3 nucleotides: TGTGCCAGCAGTGATACAGGGGGCAGCTCCTACGAGCAGTACTTC. It specifies CASSDTGGSSYEQYF.

V usage is TRBV7-9 and J usage is TRBJ1-1, with D perhaps matching TRBD1 (5 bases). The germline V gene has CDR1 SEHNR and CDR2 FQNEAQ (reference sequence). V was pared by 3 bases and J by 3 bases, with 8 bases between. This CDR3 spans 13 amino acids. CDR3 loop: CASSFFRDTEAFF. The CDR3 bases are TGTGCCAGCAGCTTTTTCAGGGACACTGAAGCTTTCTTT. Drawing the rest from reference TRBV7-9 and TRBJ1-1, the complete variable domain is DTGVSQNPRHKITKRGQNVTFRCDPISEHNRLYWYRQTLGQGPEFLTYFQNEAQLEKSRLLSDRFSAERPKGSFSTLEIQRTEQGDSAMYLCASSFFRDTEAFFGQGTRLTVV.

This clone was detected only once. The chain carries TRBV1 and TRBJ2-3; the table's TRBD2 call for D was not verified on the DNA. TRBV1 is a pseudogene. The CDR3 runs to 16 residues. In DNA form, the CDR3 reads TGCACCAGCAGCCAAGTCCTAGCGGGGGGGCCAGATACGCAGTATTTT. It yields the protein CTSSQVLAGGPDTQYF.

The chain is built from TRBV21-1 and TRBJ1-1; no check of the table's D call, TRBD1, against the DNA was made. TRBV21-1 is a recognized pseudogene. The CDR3 has 14 residues. CDR3 residues: CATSQGPNLAEAFF. The CDR3 nucleotides read TGTGCCACCTCACAGGGACCCAACCTAGCTGAAGCTTTCTTT.

The chain couples TRBV5-1 to TRBJ1-2, with D perhaps matching TRBD1 (6 bases). The V gene's germline CDR1 is SGHRS and CDR2 YFSETQ. Trimming removed 4 bases from V and 0 bases from J, with 13 bases in between. This CDR3 is built from 15 residues. The CDR3 here is CASSVRQDSNYGYTF. DNA of the CDR3: TGCGCCAGCAGCGTTCGACAGGATTCTAACTATGGCTACACCTTC.

This chain connects TRBV25-1 to TRBJ1-1, with D tentatively TRBD1 (6 bases). This CDR3 region has 13 residues. Germline CDR1 reads MGHDK; CDR2 reads SYGVNS. V was pared by 6 bases and J by 6 bases, with 14 bases between. Written as DNA, the CDR3 is TGTGCCAGCAGGGAAATGGGGGGGCCTGAAGCTTTCTTT. Its translation is CASREMGGPEAFF.

V and J are TRBV27 and TRBJ1-5; D unclear. V shed 3 bases and J shed 0 bases, with 9 bases lying between them. Germline CDR1 and CDR2: MNHEY and SMNVEV (reference sequence). The CDR3 totals 15 residues. The CDR3 coding sequence is TGTGCCAGCAGTTTTCGAGGGTATAGCAATCAGCCCCAGCATTTT. Translation: CASSFRGYSNQPQHF.

This chain uses TRBV11-2 with TRBJ2-7; tentative D call: TRBD2 (6 bases). The germline CDR1 and CDR2 sequences are SGHAT and FQNNGV. Between the trimmed V and J ends, which lost 3 bases and 4 bases, there was a span of 19 bases. This CDR3 has 16 amino acids. The CDR3 region is CASSFGGLLGVYEQYF. CDR3 sequence (DNA): TGTGCCAGCAGCTTCGGGGGACTCCTCGGGGTGTACGAGCAGTACTTC.

This clone was observed a few times. Other DNA sequences in this sample translate to the same CDR3. This rearrangement joins TRBV19 to TRBJ2-3, with TRBD1 matching 9 bases. CDR3 length equals 13 residues. J lost 4 bases, V lost 6 bases, and 2 bases had no gene match. Germline-derived CDR1 and CDR2 are LNHDA and SQIVND (reference sequence). CDR3 DNA: TGTGCCAGTAGAGGACAGGGGTCAGATACGCAGTATTTT. Its translation is CASRGQGSDTQYF.

J is TRBJ2-1 and V is TRBV5-4; D is unresolved. The CDR3 is made up of 14 amino acids. Looked up from germline, CDR1 is SGHNT and CDR2 is YYREEE (reference sequence). V was pared by 1 base and J by 3 bases, with 8 bases between. CDR3 DNA: TGTGCCAGCAGCTTGTCCCAGAACTACAATGAGCAGTTCTTC. The encoded protein is CASSLSQNYNEQFF.

The genes are TRBV3-1 (or the pseudogene TRBV3-2) and TRBJ1-1; TRBD1 is a possible D gene (5 bases). This CDR3 has 16 residues. The V end lost 3 bases, the J end lost 1 base, and 15 bases lay between the germline ends. Germline CDR1 reads LGHDT; CDR2 reads YNNKEL (reference sequence). The CDR3 loop reads CASSHVSQGGNTEAFF. For the CDR3, the DNA is TGTGCCAGCAGCCATGTTAGTCAGGGTGGGAACACTGAAGCTTTCTTT.

This rearrangement joins TRBV2 to TRBJ1-3, with D perhaps matching TRBD1 (5 bases). The germline V gene has CDR1 SNHLY and CDR2 FYNNEI. CDR3 length equals 14 residues. Trimming removed 8 bases at V and 2 bases at J, with 13 bases between. CDR3 bases: TGTGCCAGCCGGGCGGGGGGACCTGGAAACACCATATATTTT. Translating it yields CASRAGGPGNTIYF.

The V and J genes are TRBV2 and TRBJ1-5; TRBD1 aligns across 7 bases. The CDR3 is made up of 14 amino acids. The V gene's germline CDR1 is SNHLY and CDR2 FYNNEI. The junction had 5 bases not matched to a gene; V was cut back by 5 bases and J by 4 bases. The CDR3 loop is CASSKDRENQPQHF. Here the CDR3 DNA reads TGTGCCAGCAGTAAAGACAGGGAGAATCAGCCCCAGCATTTT.

The V call is TRBV14, the J call TRBJ1-3; no definite D call. The CDR3 runs 17 residues. Trimming pared 3 bases from V and 0 bases from J, leaving 15 bases between. Germline V CDR1 and CDR2: SGHDN, FVKESK. CDR3 region: CASSQSGRGHSGNTIYF. The CDR3 region has the DNA TGTGCCAGCAGCCAGTCGGGGAGAGGCCACTCTGGAAACACCATATATTTT.

This CDR3 reads CASSLVAGAAGNTIYF. The DNA of the CDR3 is TGTGCCAGCAGCTTAGTAGCGGGCGCGGCGGGAAACACCATATATTTT. The chain uses TRBV7-8 and TRBJ1-3; D is uncertain. V was clipped by 1 base and J by 4 bases, with 14 bases between them. Germline CDR1 reads SGHVS; CDR2 reads FQNEAQ. The CDR3 consists of 16 residues.

In its sample, this clone was seen once. V usage is TRBV6-5 and J usage is TRBJ1-2; 7 bases match TRBD1. The CDR3 sequence is 13 residues long. Unmatched junction bases numbered 3, after V lost 0 bases and J lost 8 bases. In germline, CDR1 is MNHEY, CDR2 SVGAGI. The CDR3 spells CASSYSTGRGYTF. The CDR3 bases are TGTGCCAGCAGTTACTCGACAGGGAGGGGCTACACCTTC.

DNA of the CDR3: TGTGCCAGCAGCCATTCTGACAGACCCCTTGAAGCTTTCTTT. Amino acids: CASSHSDRPLEAFF. The chain employs TRBV3-1 (or the pseudogene TRBV3-2) and TRBJ1-1; D possibly corresponds to TRBD1 (5 bases). Germline V gives CDR1 LGHDT, CDR2 YNNKEL (reference sequence). The CDR3 has 14 residues. The V end lost 3 bases, the J end lost 7 bases, and 15 bases lay between the germline ends.

This chain links TRBV6-5 with TRBJ1-6; D gene unclear. The CDR3 runs to 13 residues. Between the trimmed V and J ends, which lost 2 bases and 9 bases, there was a span of 8 bases. The V gene's germline CDR1 is MNHEY and CDR2 SVGAGI. Written as DNA, the CDR3 is TGTGCCAGCAGTTACGGTGGAGGTTCACCCCTCCACTTT. This codes for CASSYGGGSPLHF.

This clone is a singleton in its sample. V gene TRBV10-3 combines with J gene TRBJ1-6, with 8 bases fitting TRBD1. The junction had 3 bases not matched to a gene; V was cut back by 0 bases and J by 11 bases. Germline V gene data show CDR1 as ENHRY and CDR2 as SYGVKD. The CDR3 loop spans 14 amino acids. The DNA of the CDR3 is TGTGCCATCAGTGAGTCGGGACAGGTTACACCCCTCCACTTT. It translates to CAISESGQVTPLHF.

The V and J genes are TRBV7-9 and TRBJ1-1; D call uncertain. Trimming left V 1 base short and J 3 bases short, with 12 bases between. CDR1 is SEHNR, CDR2 FQNEAQ, per germline (reference sequence). The CDR3 has 15 residues. CDR3 DNA sequence: TGTGCCAGCAGCTTAGTTCCGGGGATGTACACTGAAGCTTTCTTT. Encoded protein: CASSLVPGMYTEAFF.

This chain uses TRBV6-1 with TRBJ1-6; 11 nucleotides align to TRBD1. From germline, CDR1 is MNHNS and CDR2 SASEGT. The trim removed 3 bases at V and 11 bases at J, leaving 9 bases unmatched. This CDR3 spans 16 amino acids. The CDR3 region is CASSEEGQGALTPLHF. CDR3 nucleotide sequence: TGTGCCAGCAGTGAGGAAGGACAGGGGGCTTTGACACCCCTCCACTTT.

The chain recombines TRBV5-1 with TRBJ1-1, with D perhaps matching TRBD1 (5 bases). Germline CDR1 and CDR2: SGHRS and YFSETQ. The V gene lost 0 bases and the J gene lost 13 bases, with 16 bases spanning the gap. The CDR3 is 13 amino acids. The CDR3 region is CASSLDPSGGDFF. The DNA for the CDR3 is TGCGCCAGCAGCTTGGACCCATCTGGGGGGGATTTCTTT.

V and J are TRBV6-5 and TRBJ1-5; D is perhaps TRBD1 (6 bases). The CDR3 loop spans 13 amino acids. Germline V gives CDR1 MNHEY, CDR2 SVGAGI. V dropped 2 bases and J dropped 6 bases, with 8 bases sitting between them. DNA for the CDR3: TGTGCCAGCAGTTACGGGGGGGCTCAGCCCCAGCATTTT. Encoded protein: CASSYGGAQPQHF.